Below, 26 T cell receptor beta chains from the same sample are listed, as sequenced in a study of regulatory T cells in long-lasting Graves disease (dated by TCRdb to about 2021). The time point label here, explained by the study, means: persistent/refractory GD, antithyroid drugs over 5 years with positive TRAb. For both TCR sequencing and RNA sequencing, RNA was extracted from PBMCs in TRIzol. Library preparation employed multiplex PCR. TCRdb shows the sequencer as Illumina HiSeq 4000. CDR3 regions were amplified by Arm-PCR with iRepertoire HTBI primers to construct TCR beta libraries. TCRdb ran its own pipeline on the public reads, namely fastp trimming at Q25 and MiXCR clone calling, and kept in-frame beta chains. Under each unique CDR3 protein, matching rows form one entry showing the most common genes and DNA. In all, the sample holds 600,000 to 800,000 distinct CDR3 sequences, and about 32% of those were seen once. The biggest ten clones account for about two fifths of the sample.

The sample was peripheral blood mononuclear cells (PBMCs), taken when the disease was refractory, from a patient treated with antithyroid drugs. The receptors originated from a female donor with Graves disease.

This chain links TRBV19 with TRBJ1-2; the D is unclear. V lost 7 bases to trimming and J lost 2 bases, with 20 bases between them. The CDR3 consists of 16 residues. CDR1 is LNHDA, CDR2 SQIVND, per germline (reference sequence). The DNA for the CDR3 is TGTGCCAGTACCCCTATCCGCCTGACGGCAAACTATGGCTACACCTTC. It yields the protein CASTPIRLTANYGYTF.

In this sample, this clonotype turned up a few times. This chain joins TRBV9 and TRBJ2-7; 9 bases fit TRBD1. The V segment lost 3 bases and the J segment 0 bases; nucleotides outside the gene matches: 7. CDR3 length: 16 amino acids. Germline loops: CDR1 SGDLS, CDR2 YYNGEE. The CDR3, as DNA: TGTGCCAGCAGCGCCGAGGGGACAGGGAGCTCCTACGAGCAGTACTTC. This encodes CASSAEGTGSSYEQYF. Full variable domain (rest looked up from reference TRBV9 and TRBJ2-7): DSGVTQTPKHLITATGQRVTLRCSPRSGDLSVYWYQQSLDQGLQFLIQYYNGEERAKGNILERFSAQQFPDLHSELNLSSLELGDSALYFCASSAEGTGSSYEQYFGPGTRLTVT.

There are many counts of this clonotype. The genes are TRBV27 and TRBJ1-1; D ambiguous. The CDR3 length is 14 residues. V lost 0 bases and J 1 base, leaving 6 bases between the germline ends. Germline CDR1 reads MNHEY; CDR2 reads SMNVEV (reference sequence). The CDR3 DNA reads TGTGCCAGCAGTTTATCCACAGCGAACACTGAAGCTTTCTTT. Translating it yields CASSLSTANTEAFF.

There are a few counts of this clonotype. The V call is TRBV12-5, the J call TRBJ2-7; 11 nucleotides line up with TRBD1. The CDR3 runs 16 residues. Germline CDR1 is LGHNT and CDR2 is FRNRAP. The junction had 12 bases not matched to a gene; V was cut back by 7 bases and J by 4 bases. This CDR3 reads CASAKEVGTGGYEQYF. CDR3 DNA sequence: TGTGCTAGTGCCAAAGAGGTCGGGACAGGGGGATACGAGCAGTACTTC. Full variable domain (outside the CDR3, taken from reference TRBV12-5 and TRBJ2-7): DARVTQTPRHKVTEMGQEVTMRCQPILGHNTVFWYRQTMMQGLELLAYFRNRAPLDDSGMPKDRFSAEMPDATLATLKIQPSEPRDSAVYFCASAKEVGTGGYEQYFGPGTRLTVT.

In its sample, this clonotype was seen many times. The CDR3 spells CSASRGLTEAFF. In nucleotides, the CDR3 is TGCAGTGCTAGCAGGGGTTTGACTGAAGCTTTCTTT. The chain is built from TRBV20-1 and TRBJ1-1, with D maybe TRBD1 (6 bases). Looked up from germline, CDR1 is DFQATT and CDR2 is SNEGSKA (reference sequence). The germline V and J ends were trimmed by 3 bases and 5 bases, with 10 bases remaining between them. This CDR3 comprises 12 residues.

The rearrangement joins TRBV9 to TRBJ1-3; D gene unclear. The germline gives CDR1 SGDLS, CDR2 YYNGEE. This CDR3 has 15 amino acids. Trimming pared 2 bases from V and 0 bases from J, leaving 9 bases between. CDR3 sequence (DNA): TGTGCCAGCAGCGTCGACGTTCGCTCTGGAAACACCATATATTTT. Translation: CASSVDVRSGNTIYF.

This clonotype was found a few times. The V call is TRBV7-3, the J call TRBJ2-2; D is undetermined. Per the germline V gene, CDR1 is SGHTA and CDR2 is FQGTGA. The length of the CDR3 is 15 residues. V dropped 5 bases and J dropped 7 bases, with 17 bases sitting between them. The CDR3 spells CASSRSTQNVGELFF. Written as DNA, the CDR3 is TGTGCCAGCAGCCGCTCGACCCAGAATGTCGGGGAGCTGTTTTTT.

This clonotype was observed a handful of times. The rearrangement links TRBV30 to TRBJ1-6; 11 bases agree with TRBD1. Germline loops: CDR1 GTSNPN, CDR2 SVGIG (reference sequence). CDR3 length equals 16 residues. Germline trimming cut 2 bases from V and 13 bases from J; bases unmatched to any gene: 13. This CDR3 reads CAWSSGTGGFTSPLHF. As DNA, the CDR3 is TGTGCCTGGAGTTCGGGGACAGGGGGGTTCACTTCGCCCCTCCACTTT.

The CDR3 coding sequence is TGCGCCAGCAGCTTGAGGCTAGCGGGAGGGAGCTCCTACGAGCAGTACTTC. Its protein product is CASSLRLAGGSSYEQYF. The gene calls are TRBV5-1 and TRBJ2-7, with 12 bases lining up with TRBD2. This CDR3 spans 17 amino acids. After removal of 1 base from V and 0 bases from J, the junction contained 5 bases not matched to a gene. Germline V gene data show CDR1 as SGHRS and CDR2 as YFSETQ.

CDR3 residues: CATSSGSGHEKLFF. Written as DNA, the CDR3 is TGTGCCACCAGCAGTGGGTCGGGGCATGAAAAACTGTTTTTT. This chain uses TRBV15 with TRBJ1-4, with D perhaps TRBD1 (5 bases). CDR3 length: 14 amino acids. V lost 3 bases to trimming and J lost 6 bases, with 11 bases between them. Per the germline V gene, CDR1 is LNHNV and CDR2 is YYDKDF (reference sequence). Looking up the rest from reference TRBV15 and TRBJ1-4 gives the full variable domain: DAMVIQNPRYQVTQFGKPVTLSCSQTLNHNVMYWYQQKSSQAPKLLFHYYDKDFNNEADTPDNFQSRRPNTSFCFLDIRSPGLGDTAMYLCATSSGSGHEKLFFGSGTQLSVL.

This clonotype has only a few counts. V and J are TRBV4-1 and TRBJ2-7; TRBD1 might be the D (5 bases). The germline V and J ends were trimmed by 3 bases and 4 bases, with 13 bases remaining between them. Germline CDR1 is MGHRA and CDR2 is YSYEKL. The CDR3 totals 14 residues. The DNA for the CDR3 is TGCGCCAGCAGCCATCCCCAACAGGAATACGAGCAGTACTTC. Translating gives CASSHPQQEYEQYF.

The rearrangement uses TRBV11-2 and TRBJ2-5, with D possibly TRBD1 on 6 matching bases. The CDR3 extends over 14 amino acids. V lost 6 bases and J 7 bases, leaving 18 bases between the germline ends. Germline CDR1 is SGHAT and CDR2 is FQNNGV. The CDR3 spells CASSTGQGVGTQYF. CDR3 DNA sequence: TGTGCCAGCAGTACGGGACAAGGAGTCGGGACCCAGTACTTC.

This clonotype was seen a handful of times. The chain links TRBV4-2 to TRBJ2-7; 8 bases are shared with TRBD1. V lost 1 base, J lost 4 bases, and 3 bases stayed unmatched. Germline loops: CDR1 LGHNA, CDR2 YNFKEQ. The CDR3 extends over 14 amino acids. In nucleotides, the CDR3 is TGTGCCAGCAGCCAAGCGGGACAGGTTTACGAGCAGTACTTC. Protein: CASSQAGQVYEQYF.

In its sample, this clonotype was seen many times. The chain joins TRBV12-3 or TRBV12-4 to TRBJ1-2, with 7 bases lining up with TRBD1. With V trimmed by 2 bases and J by 6 bases, 3 bases remained unmatched. The CDR3 consists of 13 residues. The CDR3 nucleotides read TGTGCCAGCAGTTTAATCCAGGGGGATGGCTACACCTTC. This gives the protein CASSLIQGDGYTF.

The gene calls are TRBV7-8 and TRBJ1-2, with D perhaps matching TRBD1 (6 bases). Germline V gene sequence: CDR1 SGHVS, CDR2 FQNEAQ. Trimming pared 4 bases from V and 2 bases from J, leaving 14 bases between. The CDR3 has 15 residues. CDR3 loop: CASSSNVQGNYGYTF. The DNA of the CDR3 is TGTGCCAGCAGCTCCAACGTACAGGGCAACTATGGCTACACCTTC.

This clonotype occurred a few times. V and J are TRBV10-1 and TRBJ1-1; no clear D gene. V was cut by 3 bases and J by 0 bases, with 8 bases left in between. The CDR3 is 14 amino acids. Germline loops: CDR1 WNHNN, CDR2 SYGVQD (reference sequence). The CDR3 nucleotides read TGCGCCAGCAGTGAAAACATCGTGAACACTGAAGCTTTCTTT. Its protein product is CASSENIVNTEAFF.

This clonotype occurred a few times. The chain joins TRBV20-1 to TRBJ2-7, with 11 bases aligning to TRBD2. From germline, CDR1 is DFQATT and CDR2 SNEGSKA (reference sequence). Trimming removed 6 bases from V and 4 bases from J; junction bases left unmatched: 8. The CDR3 sequence is 14 residues long. The CDR3 region has the DNA TGCAGTGCCCCCAGCGGACTAGCGGGTTACGAGCAGTACTTC. It yields the protein CSAPSGLAGYEQYF.

This chain links TRBV12-3 or TRBV12-4 with TRBJ1-1; D remains unclear. The CDR3 has 13 amino acids. V dropped 6 bases and J dropped 0 bases, with 8 bases sitting between them. CDR3 region: CASRLGLNTEAFF. The CDR3 coding sequence is TGTGCCAGCAGACTTGGGTTGAACACTGAAGCTTTCTTT.

This clonotype was recorded only once. CDR3 sequence reads: CASSGYGGQQETQYF. CDR3 bases: TGTGCCAGCAGTGGTTACGGGGGTCAGCAAGAGACCCAGTACTTC. The chain combines TRBV2 with TRBJ2-5, with a weak D call TRBD2 (6 bases). The CDR3 has 15 amino acids. CDR1 is SNHLY, CDR2 FYNNEI, per germline. The ends were cut back, 4 bases at V and 2 bases at J, with 14 bases in the middle.

This clonotype has only a few counts. This sequence joins TRBV10-2 and TRBJ2-7; unclear D gene. In germline, CDR1 is WSHSY, CDR2 SAAADI. This CDR3 has 12 amino acids. Trimming stripped 5 bases from V and 4 bases from J, with 9 bases between. The CDR3 here is CASSSQYYEQYF. The CDR3, as DNA: TGCGCCAGCAGTTCACAGTATTACGAGCAGTACTTC.

This clonotype was observed many times. The chain has TRBV6-2 or TRBV6-3 and TRBJ1-2; 7 bases line up with TRBD1. V lost 5 bases to trimming and J lost 7 bases; unmatched junction nucleotides: 16. Germline CDR1 is MNHEY and CDR2 is SVGEGT. This CDR3 region has 16 residues. The CDR3 reads CASSPSGGEWTAGYTF. The CDR3 coding sequence is TGTGCCAGCAGTCCTTCAGGGGGAGAATGGACAGCTGGCTACACCTTC.

The chain is built from TRBV2 and TRBJ1-4; the match to TRBD1 covers 9 bases. The CDR3 has 16 amino acids. Germline V CDR1 and CDR2: SNHLY, FYNNEI. The V segment lost 8 bases and the J segment 9 bases; nucleotides outside the gene matches: 16. The CDR3 coding sequence is TGTGCCAGCGACCTATTGCCATCGGGACAGGGACAAAAACTGTTTTTT. This sequence encodes CASDLLPSGQGQKLFF.

The genes are TRBV3-1 and TRBJ2-5; possibly TRBD1 for D (5 bases). Trimming cost V 0 bases and J 13 bases, with 12 bases left between them. The length of the CDR3 is 12 residues. Germline CDR1 reads LGHDT; CDR2 reads YNNKEL (reference sequence). CDR3: CASSQERQGRYF. In DNA, the CDR3 is TGTGCCAGCAGCCAAGAACGGCAGGGCCGGTACTTC.

The V gene is TRBV20-1, the J gene TRBJ1-6; TRBD1 aligns across 7 bases. The CDR3 runs to 14 residues. From germline, CDR1 is DFQATT and CDR2 SNEGSKA (reference sequence). V lost 3 bases and J lost 5; bases outside the gene matches: 4. Here the CDR3 DNA reads TGCAGTGCTAGCGACAGGGTCAATAATTCACCCCTCCACTTT. Translating gives CSASDRVNNSPLHF.

The rearrangement uses TRBV28 and TRBJ1-4; 9 bases are shared with TRBD1. Germline trimming cut 6 bases from V and 7 bases from J; bases unmatched to any gene: 9. This CDR3 contains 15 residues. The germline gives CDR1 MDHEN, CDR2 SYDVKM. The chain's CDR3 is CASSSLTGGSEKLFF. CDR3 DNA: TGTGCCAGCAGCTCCCTGACAGGGGGGAGTGAAAAACTGTTTTTT. The full variable domain, rest sourced from reference TRBV28 and TRBJ1-4, is DVKVTQSSRYLVKRTGEKVFLECVQDMDHENMFWYRQDPGLGLRLIYFSYDVKMKEKGDIPEGYSVSREKKERFSLILESASTNQTSMYLCASSSLTGGSEKLFFGSGTQLSVL.

This chain connects TRBV18 to TRBJ2-1; possibly TRBD2 for D (5 bases). The germline V and J ends were trimmed by 3 bases and 1 base, with 16 bases remaining between them. Germline V gives CDR1 KGHSH, CDR2 LQKENI. The CDR3 is 17 residues long. CDR3 residues: CASSPPEVGSSYNEQFF. CDR3 DNA: TGTGCCAGCTCACCCCCAGAAGTTGGGAGTTCCTACAATGAGCAGTTCTTC.